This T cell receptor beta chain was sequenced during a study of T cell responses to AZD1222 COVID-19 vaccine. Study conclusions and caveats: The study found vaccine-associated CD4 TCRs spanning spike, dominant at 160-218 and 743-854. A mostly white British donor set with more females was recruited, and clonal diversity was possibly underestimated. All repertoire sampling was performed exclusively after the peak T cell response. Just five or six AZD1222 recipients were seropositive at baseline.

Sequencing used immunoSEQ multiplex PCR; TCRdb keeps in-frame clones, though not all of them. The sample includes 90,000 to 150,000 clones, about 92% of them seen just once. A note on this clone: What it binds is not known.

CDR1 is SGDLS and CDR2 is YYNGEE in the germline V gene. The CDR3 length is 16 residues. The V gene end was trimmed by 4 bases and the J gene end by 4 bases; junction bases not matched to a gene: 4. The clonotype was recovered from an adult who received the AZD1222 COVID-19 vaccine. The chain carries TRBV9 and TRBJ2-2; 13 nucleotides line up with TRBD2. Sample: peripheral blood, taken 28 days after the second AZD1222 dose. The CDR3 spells CASSSWTSGSTGELFF. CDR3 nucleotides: TGTGCCAGCAGCTCCTGGACTAGCGGGAGCACCGGGGAGCTGTTTTTT.